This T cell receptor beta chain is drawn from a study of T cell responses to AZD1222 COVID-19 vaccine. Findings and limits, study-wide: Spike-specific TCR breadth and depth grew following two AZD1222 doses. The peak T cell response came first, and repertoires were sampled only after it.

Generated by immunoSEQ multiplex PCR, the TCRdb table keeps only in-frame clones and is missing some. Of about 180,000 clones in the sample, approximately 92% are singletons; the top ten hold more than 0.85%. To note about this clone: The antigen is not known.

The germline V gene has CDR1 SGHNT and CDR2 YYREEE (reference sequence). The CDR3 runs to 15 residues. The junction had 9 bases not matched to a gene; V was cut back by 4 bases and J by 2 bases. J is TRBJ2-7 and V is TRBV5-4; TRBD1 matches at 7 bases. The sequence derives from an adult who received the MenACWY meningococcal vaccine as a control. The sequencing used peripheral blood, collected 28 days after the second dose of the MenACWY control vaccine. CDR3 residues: CASSTGTAVAYEQYF. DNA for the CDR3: TGTGCCAGCAGCACAGGGACAGCCGTGGCCTACGAGCAGTACTTC. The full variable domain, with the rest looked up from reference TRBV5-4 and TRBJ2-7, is ETGVTQSPTHLIKTRGQQVTLRCSSQSGHNTVSWYQQALGQGPQFIFQYYREEENGRGNFPPRFSGLQFPNYSSELNVNALELDDSALYLCASSTGTAVAYEQYFGPGTRLTVT.